This T cell receptor beta chain stems from a study of blood T cell repertoires in COVID-19 (dated by TCRdb to 2020 to 2021). About the study as a whole: Samples from collaborators originated in the United States, Italy and Spain and spanned both the acute and convalescent phases of COVID-19. HLA class I and class II types, where available, came from metadata supplied by the sample provider rather than from assay-based typing. The prospective study material was composed of cDNA or gDNA derived from T cells, B-cell-depleted T cells, or PBMCs. Deeply sampled blood TCRbeta repertoires from subjects exposed to, actively infected with, or recovered from COVID-19 were included in the dataset. The repertoires were released in a freely available public database meant as a resource for research on the immune response to SARS-CoV-2. Nearly every sample came with metadata listing a de-identified subject ID, COVID-19 status, age in years and sex. Samples came from the ongoing ImmuneRACE study (first 160 participants) plus 1,254 subjects from 6 global collaborators. Points the paper makes about the study in general: The quantity of clinical and demographic metadata differed by source and by participant and was supplied without curation.

For this clone: Its antigen has not been determined. Base qualities are not at hand, and no much larger clone is one base apart.

A distance of 18 bases separates the germline ends of V and J, which lose 9 bases and 4 bases respectively. CDR1 and CDR2 were assigned from the germline V gene (reference sequence) as LNHDA and SQIVND. From its cysteine to its phenylalanine, the CDR3 spans 14 amino acids. Only the CDR3 DNA stays, 42 bases, in frame from base 1. In the prospective study, participants were roughly 18 to 100 years old, resided in fewer than 25 geographic areas of the United States, and were enrolled through a virtual design. In the prospective study, participants were assigned to cohorts based on the clinical history participants reported in a screening survey and a study questionnaire. Recovered participants in ImmuneRACE Cohort 3 were defined by two consecutive negative NP/OP PCR tests, clearance by a healthcare professional, or resolution of symptoms. Each participant in the prospective study had whole blood, serum and a nasopharyngeal or oropharyngeal swab collected by mobile phlebotomists. Participants in the prospective study had the option to provide additional blood draws and questionnaires over a 2-month period. Prospective study blood samples were shipped either frozen or at room temperature before DNA extraction.

TCRbeta CDR3 regions were amplified from genomic DNA by means of the immunoSEQ Assay, a bias-controlled multiplex PCR. On the authors' methods: Within the assay, amplification of reference gene primers was used to estimate how many nucleated cells each sample contained. To quantify the absolute abundance of each unique TCRbeta CDR3 rearrangement, sequence reads were collapsed and filtered. For each sample, productive Simpson clonality was calculated as the square root of Simpson's diversity index over productive rearrangements. This is the immuneACCESS table as TCRdb keeps it, with only in-frame sequences that have V and J called. A part of the clones is gone; compared with another copy, unresolved V genes explain less than half, and the rest is unexplained. V, J and clone size are those of that table, while D and trimming were read from the DNA. The sample table shows a few hundred thousand clones, and approximately 86% are seen once. Together, the top ten hold 8.5% to 10% of the sample.

The specimen sequenced was PBMCs or T cells enriched from blood (not recorded which). The rearrangement joined TRBV19 to TRBJ1-2, with the D gene not clear enough to name. The TCR comes from a woman between 18 and 29 years old who had recovered from COVID-19. The CDR3 protein is CASGRASLSYGYTF. Here is the DNA: TGTGCCAGCGGGCGGGCGAGTCTATCCTATGGCTACACCTTC.